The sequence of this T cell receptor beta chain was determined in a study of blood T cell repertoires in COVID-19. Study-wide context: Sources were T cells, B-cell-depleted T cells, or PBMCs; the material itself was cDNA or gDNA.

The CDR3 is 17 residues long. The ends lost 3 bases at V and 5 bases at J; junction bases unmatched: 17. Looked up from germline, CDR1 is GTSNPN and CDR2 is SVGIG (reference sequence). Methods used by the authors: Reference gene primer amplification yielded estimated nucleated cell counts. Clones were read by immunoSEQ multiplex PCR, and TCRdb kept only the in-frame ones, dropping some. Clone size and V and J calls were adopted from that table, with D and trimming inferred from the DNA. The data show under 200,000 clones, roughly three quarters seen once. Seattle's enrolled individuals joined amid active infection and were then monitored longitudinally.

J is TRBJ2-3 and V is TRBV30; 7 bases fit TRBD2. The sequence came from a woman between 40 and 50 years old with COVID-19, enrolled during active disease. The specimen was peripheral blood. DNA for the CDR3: TGTGCCTGGAGCAAACCCACCCTAGCGGCTACTGGAGATACGCAGTATTTT. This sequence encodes CAWSKPTLAATGDTQYF.